Listed below are T cell receptor beta chains from one sample, sequenced in a study of radiation and T cells in renal cell carcinoma. TCRdb keeps only in-frame clones here, not all; method: immunoSEQ multiplex PCR. The sample carries 97,000 or so clones, roughly 82% recorded once. The input for sequencing was blood, taken from a patient whose treatment included radiotherapy and nephrectomy. All receptors come from a man in his 60s with renal cell carcinoma. CDR3s include the opening cysteine and the closing phenylalanine or tryptophan. Fields, in order: J gene, V gene, clone size, D gene, CDR3 DNA, CDR3 protein. The D gene is left open where the match is weak. Clone size is given for some rows only: seen once, a few or many times, or a class if the clone is expanded.

J gene: TRBJ2-5
V gene: TRBV11-2
clone size: NA
D gene: NA
CDR3 DNA: TGTGCCAGCAGCTTAGTATTCGGCAGAGGGCGCCAAGAGACCCAGTACTTC
CDR3 protein: CASSLVFGRGRQETQYF

J gene: TRBJ1-1
V gene: TRBV29-1
clone size: few
D gene: NA
CDR3 DNA: TGCAGCGTAGGGGGGCTGAACACTGAAGCTTTCTTT
CDR3 protein: CSVGGLNTEAFF

J gene: TRBJ2-2
V gene: TRBV19
clone size: once
D gene: NA
CDR3 DNA: TGTGCCAGTAGTATGCGCGACGCCCTCACCGGGGAGCTGTTTTTT
CDR3 protein: CASSMRDALTGELFF

J gene: TRBJ1-3
V gene: TRBV6-5
clone size: many
D gene: NA
CDR3 DNA: TGTGCCAGCAGTTTAGCCTCTGGAAACACCATATATTTT
CDR3 protein: CASSLASGNTIYF

J gene: TRBJ1-2
V gene: TRBV5-5
clone size: NA
D gene: NA
CDR3 DNA: TGTGCCAGCAGCTTGGGGCAGGCCTGGAACACCTTC
CDR3 protein: CASSLGQAWNTF

J gene: TRBJ2-1
V gene: TRBV4-1
clone size: NA
D gene: TRBD2
CDR3 DNA: TGCGCCAGCAGCATTGGAGCGGGGAATTACAATGAGCAGTTCTTC
CDR3 protein: CASSIGAGNYNEQFF

J gene: TRBJ1-1
V gene: TRBV27
clone size: NA
D gene: NA
CDR3 DNA: TGTGCCAGCAGTTTGACGGCAGGCCGCACTGAAGCTTTCTTT
CDR3 protein: CASSLTAGRTEAFF

J gene: TRBJ2-1
V gene: TRBV6-5
clone size: once
D gene: NA
CDR3 DNA: TGTGCCAGCAGTTACTCGTTACAGGGAGGTTACAATGAGCAGTTCTTC
CDR3 protein: CASSYSLQGGYNEQFF

J gene: TRBJ2-1
V gene: TRBV5-1
clone size: NA
D gene: TRBD2
CDR3 DNA: TGCGCCAGCAGCTTGGCGGGAGGAGGAAACTACAATGAGCAGTTCTTC
CDR3 protein: CASSLAGGGNYNEQFF

J gene: TRBJ2-1
V gene: TRBV9
clone size: NA
D gene: TRBD2
CDR3 DNA: TGTGCCAGCAGTGGCACGGGACTAGCGGGCAATGAGCAGTTCTTC
CDR3 protein: CASSGTGLAGNEQFF

J gene: TRBJ2-3
V gene: TRBV27
clone size: NA
D gene: TRBD1
CDR3 DNA: TGTGCCAGCAGACCAGACAGGGCCCCACTCACAGATACGCAGTATTTT
CDR3 protein: CASRPDRAPLTDTQYF

J gene: TRBJ1-3
V gene: TRBV28
clone size: NA
D gene: NA
CDR3 DNA: TGTGCCAGCAGTTTATCCCGGGCCTCCTCTGGAAACACCATATATTTT
CDR3 protein: CASSLSRASSGNTIYF

J gene: TRBJ2-2
V gene: TRBV7-2
clone size: once
D gene: NA
CDR3 DNA: TGTGCCAGCAGCTTAGCGGCGGTCACCGGGGAGCTGTTTTTT
CDR3 protein: CASSLAAVTGELFF

J gene: TRBJ1-1
V gene: TRBV27
clone size: NA
D gene: NA
CDR3 DNA: TGTGCCAGCAGCCGCAAAGCCGCCATGCGTGACACTGAAGCTTTCTTT
CDR3 protein: CASSRKAAMRDTEAFF

J gene: TRBJ1-2
V gene: TRBV7-3
clone size: NA
D gene: TRBD1
CDR3 DNA: TGTGCCAGCACCAATTCCCCCCGGGACAGGTATTACACCTTC
CDR3 protein: CASTNSPRDRYYTF

J gene: TRBJ2-1
V gene: TRBV9
clone size: NA
D gene: NA
CDR3 DNA: TGTGCCAGCAGCGTAGGGCAGGTCGATGAGCAGTTCTTC
CDR3 protein: CASSVGQVDEQFF

J gene: TRBJ1-6
V gene: TRBV4-1
clone size: NA
D gene: NA
CDR3 DNA: TGCGCCAGCAGCCAAGATCGGGGAATTGGTTCACCCCTCCACTTT
CDR3 protein: CASSQDRGIGSPLHF

J gene: TRBJ1-5
V gene: TRBV28
clone size: once
D gene: NA
CDR3 DNA: TGTGCCAGCAGTTTGCGTCTGGGGGGATTCAGCAATCAGCCCCAGCATTTT
CDR3 protein: CASSLRLGGFSNQPQHF

J gene: TRBJ1-5
V gene: TRBV19
clone size: NA
D gene: NA
CDR3 DNA: TGTGCCAGTAGTACTCAAACGGGGGGATATAGCAATCAGCCCCAGCATTTT
CDR3 protein: CASSTQTGGYSNQPQHF

J gene: TRBJ2-1
V gene: TRBV9
clone size: NA
D gene: NA
CDR3 DNA: TGTGCCAGCAGCGTAGACTACCGGCCGGACGGTACTCTGGGGGATGAGCAGTTCTTC
CDR3 protein: CASSVDYRPDGTLGDEQFF

J gene: TRBJ2-7
V gene: TRBV27
clone size: NA
D gene: TRBD2
CDR3 DNA: TGTGCCAGCAGTTTGTGGGCGGGAGGATCCTCCTTTACATACGAGCAGTACTTC
CDR3 protein: CASSLWAGGSSFTYEQYF

J gene: TRBJ1-2
V gene: TRBV11-3
clone size: NA
D gene: NA
CDR3 DNA: TGTGCCAGCAGCTCCCAGGAAAACTATGGCTACACCTTC
CDR3 protein: CASSSQENYGYTF

J gene: TRBJ1-5
V gene: TRBV27
clone size: NA
D gene: NA
CDR3 DNA: TGTGCCAGCAGTTATCAGCCCCAGCATTTT
CDR3 protein: CASSYQPQHF

J gene: TRBJ1-2
V gene: TRBV5-8
clone size: NA
D gene: NA
CDR3 DNA: TGTGCCAGCAGCCGCTTGGGAGATAACTATGGCTACACCTTC
CDR3 protein: CASSRLGDNYGYTF

J gene: TRBJ2-5
V gene: TRBV28
clone size: NA
D gene: NA
CDR3 DNA: TGTGCCACCACCGCGGTTACACCGCGGGAGACCCAGTACTTC
CDR3 protein: CATTAVTPRETQYF

J gene: TRBJ2-2
V gene: TRBV5-4
clone size: NA
D gene: NA
CDR3 DNA: TGTGCCAGCAGCCGGGACACTTCTAACACCGGGGAGCTGTTTTTT
CDR3 protein: CASSRDTSNTGELFF

J gene: TRBJ2-7
V gene: TRBV6-5
clone size: NA
D gene: NA
CDR3 DNA: TGTGCCAGCAGTTCCGACATAAACTACGAGCAGTACTTC
CDR3 protein: CASSSDINYEQYF

J gene: TRBJ2-7
V gene: TRBV11-2
clone size: NA
D gene: TRBD1
CDR3 DNA: TGTGCCAGCAGCTTGGGGACAGGGGTGGTCGGCGAGCAGTACTTC
CDR3 protein: CASSLGTGVVGEQYF

J gene: TRBJ2-2
V gene: TRBV18
clone size: NA
D gene: NA
CDR3 DNA: TGTGCCAGCTCGGGGGATGGCGGGGAGCTGTTTTTT
CDR3 protein: CASSGDGGELFF

J gene: TRBJ2-6
V gene: TRBV9
clone size: once
D gene: NA
CDR3 DNA: TGTGCCAGCAGCCCCACCGTGACAGGCCCCTACCCCGGCTCTGGGGCCAACGTCCTGACTTTC
CDR3 protein: CASSPTVTGPYPGSGANVLTF

J gene: TRBJ2-7
V gene: TRBV10-1
clone size: NA
D gene: NA
CDR3 DNA: TGCGCCAGCAGTGAGACTACAGAAGAGCAGTACTTC
CDR3 protein: CASSETTEEQYF

J gene: TRBJ1-2
V gene: TRBV5-4
clone size: NA
D gene: TRBD1
CDR3 DNA: TGTGCCAGCAGTCTCGACCCCAGGGGGCCCTATGGCTACACCTTC
CDR3 protein: CASSLDPRGPYGYTF

J gene: TRBJ2-5
V gene: TRBV14
clone size: NA
D gene: NA
CDR3 DNA: TGTGCCAGCAGCCAAGTAAGGGGCGTGAGGGAGACCCAGTACTTC
CDR3 protein: CASSQVRGVRETQYF

J gene: TRBJ2-3
V gene: TRBV5-1
clone size: NA
D gene: TRBD2
CDR3 DNA: TGCGCCAGCAGATTCGGGACTAGCGGGAGGGCCCTCACAGATACGCAGTATTTT
CDR3 protein: CASRFGTSGRALTDTQYF

J gene: TRBJ1-3
V gene: TRBV6-1
clone size: few
D gene: NA
CDR3 DNA: TGTGCCAGCATCAGGGTATTTGGAGACACCATATATTTT
CDR3 protein: CASIRVFGDTIYF

J gene: TRBJ1-1
V gene: TRBV19
clone size: NA
D gene: NA
CDR3 DNA: TGTGCCAGTAGTAGGCCCGGGACGGCCACTGAAGCTTTCTTT
CDR3 protein: CASSRPGTATEAFF

J gene: TRBJ2-7
V gene: TRBV5-4
clone size: NA
D gene: TRBD1
CDR3 DNA: TGTGCCAGCAGCTTGGGGACAGGGGTTTACGAGCAGTACTTC
CDR3 protein: CASSLGTGVYEQYF

J gene: TRBJ1-4
V gene: TRBV11-2
clone size: NA
D gene: NA
CDR3 DNA: TGTGCCAGCAGCTTACTCGGCCCGAGGAGTGAAAAACTGTTTTTT
CDR3 protein: CASSLLGPRSEKLFF

J gene: TRBJ2-1
V gene: TRBV2
clone size: NA
D gene: TRBD1
CDR3 DNA: TGTGCCAGCAGCCCGGGACAGCTAGTTGATGAGCAGTTCTTC
CDR3 protein: CASSPGQLVDEQFF

J gene: TRBJ2-7
V gene: TRBV9
clone size: NA
D gene: NA
CDR3 DNA: TGTGCCAGCAGCGACCGATCATCTCCCTACGAGCAGTACTTC
CDR3 protein: CASSDRSSPYEQYF

J gene: TRBJ1-2
V gene: TRBV5-6
clone size: once
D gene: NA
CDR3 DNA: TGTGCCAGCAGCTTGCAGGGGAACCCAAACTATGGCTACACCTTC
CDR3 protein: CASSLQGNPNYGYTF

J gene: TRBJ2-5
V gene: TRBV9
clone size: NA
D gene: TRBD1
CDR3 DNA: TGTGCCAGCAGCGTCAGGGGGCAAGAGACCCAGTACTTC
CDR3 protein: CASSVRGQETQYF

J gene: TRBJ2-5
V gene: TRBV5-4
clone size: once
D gene: NA
CDR3 DNA: TGTGCCAGCAGCTTGGCAGAGACCCAGTACTTC
CDR3 protein: CASSLAETQYF

J gene: TRBJ1-5
V gene: TRBV18
clone size: NA
D gene: NA
CDR3 DNA: TGTGCCAGCTCACCTTACCGGGTCGAGGATGATCAGCCCCAGCATTTT
CDR3 protein: CASSPYRVEDDQPQHF

J gene: TRBJ1-5
V gene: TRBV5-1
clone size: NA
D gene: TRBD1
CDR3 DNA: TGCGCCAGCAGCCCAGTCCGGGACAGAGTCTATCACTGGGGTCTTTCGAATCAGCCCCAGCATTTT
CDR3 protein: CASSPVRDRVYHWGLSNQPQHF

J gene: TRBJ1-5
V gene: TRBV7-9
clone size: NA
D gene: TRBD1
CDR3 DNA: TGTGCCAGTGGGACAGGGGGCAATCAGCCCCAGCATTTT
CDR3 protein: CASGTGGNQPQHF

J gene: TRBJ2-7
V gene: TRBV18
clone size: NA
D gene: TRBD2
CDR3 DNA: TGTGCCAGCTCACCTTGGCCGACTAGCGGGAGGAGCGACGAGCAGTACTTC
CDR3 protein: CASSPWPTSGRSDEQYF

J gene: TRBJ2-7
V gene: TRBV6-6
clone size: NA
D gene: TRBD2
CDR3 DNA: TGTGCCAGCAGAGAGAGCGGGAGGGCCGCCTACGAGCAGTACTTC
CDR3 protein: CASRESGRAAYEQYF

J gene: TRBJ1-1
V gene: TRBV6-5
clone size: NA
D gene: TRBD1
CDR3 DNA: TGTGCCAGCAGTCGACCGGGACAGGGAGCTGAAGCTTTCTTT
CDR3 protein: CASSRPGQGAEAFF

J gene: TRBJ2-3
V gene: TRBV10-3
clone size: once
D gene: TRBD1
CDR3 DNA: TGTGCCATCAGTACCGGGACAGTATCAGATACGCAGTATTTT
CDR3 protein: CAISTGTVSDTQYF

J gene: TRBJ2-6
V gene: TRBV9
clone size: NA
D gene: NA
CDR3 DNA: TGTGCCAGCAGCGACAGGTCGAGCTCTGGGGCCAACGTCCTGACTTTC
CDR3 protein: CASSDRSSSGANVLTF

J gene: TRBJ2-1
V gene: TRBV29-1
clone size: NA
D gene: TRBD2
CDR3 DNA: TGCAGCGTTGAAGACGGGACTAATAATGAGCAGTTCTTC
CDR3 protein: CSVEDGTNNEQFF

J gene: TRBJ2-7
V gene: TRBV7-9
clone size: once
D gene: NA
CDR3 DNA: TGTGCCAGCAGCTCGCTTATGGTAACCTACGAGCAGTACTTC
CDR3 protein: CASSSLMVTYEQYF

J gene: TRBJ1-5
V gene: TRBV7-2
clone size: NA
D gene: NA
CDR3 DNA: TGTGCCAGCAGCTTAGTCGCAGGGGCCAATCAGCCCCAGCATTTT
CDR3 protein: CASSLVAGANQPQHF

J gene: TRBJ2-7
V gene: TRBV13
clone size: NA
D gene: NA
CDR3 DNA: TGTGCCAGCAGTCCCAGACCCCTTGGGGATTCTAGGGAGCAGTACTTC
CDR3 protein: CASSPRPLGDSREQYF

J gene: TRBJ2-7
V gene: TRBV18
clone size: NA
D gene: TRBD1
CDR3 DNA: TGTGCCAGCTCACCACTTGGACAGGGCGGGGACTACGAGCAGTACTTC
CDR3 protein: CASSPLGQGGDYEQYF

J gene: TRBJ2-7
V gene: TRBV9
clone size: NA
D gene: NA
CDR3 DNA: TGTGCCAGCAGCCCCGGGCAAATTTACGAGCAGTACTTC
CDR3 protein: CASSPGQIYEQYF

J gene: TRBJ2-2
V gene: TRBV7-3
clone size: NA
D gene: TRBD2
CDR3 DNA: TGTGCCAGCAGCTTATCGAGCGGGAGGCCCACCGGGGAGCTGTTTTTT
CDR3 protein: CASSLSSGRPTGELFF

J gene: TRBJ1-2
V gene: TRBV19
clone size: NA
D gene: NA
CDR3 DNA: TGTGCCAGTAGTCCACAGATTAAACCCTATGGCTACACCTTC
CDR3 protein: CASSPQIKPYGYTF

J gene: TRBJ2-7
V gene: TRBV28
clone size: NA
D gene: TRBD2
CDR3 DNA: TGTGCCAGCAAAGTGACGGGACTAGCGTCCGGAGGCGGCTACGAGCAGTACTTC
CDR3 protein: CASKVTGLASGGGYEQYF